A selection of T cell receptor beta chains follows, all from one sample in a study of breast tumors, draining lymph nodes, adjacent tissues. MiXCR was run by TCRdb on the multiplex PCR reads, yielding one entry per CDR3 protein. The sample carries tens of thousands of distinct CDR3 sequences, under 30% recorded once. The sequenced sample consisted of breast tumor tissue. These receptors were obtained from a female donor with breast cancer. Some clones in this sample may be carry-over from other donors' samples. Each CDR3 is given with its conserved first and last residue. A D gene is named only where the DNA matches it firmly. The size entry is marked missing in some rows and otherwise reads once, few, many or a size class.

j_gene: TRBJ2-7
v_gene: TRBV20-1
d_gene: -
abundance: -
CDR3aa: CSARDYQLSYEQYF
CDR3nt: TGCAGTGCTAGAGATTACCAGCTTTCCTACGAGCAGTACTTC

j_gene: TRBJ1-6
v_gene: TRBV27
d_gene: -
abundance: many
CDR3aa: CASSPLTGRMEPLHF
CDR3nt: TGTGCCAGCAGTCCCCTAACGGGTCGTATGGAGCCCCTCCACTTT

j_gene: TRBJ2-5
v_gene: TRBV6-4
d_gene: -
abundance: -
CDR3aa: CASSCGYQETQYF
CDR3nt: TGTGCCAGCAGTTGCGGTTACCAAGAGACCCAGTACTTC

j_gene: TRBJ1-6
v_gene: TRBV24-1
d_gene: TRBD1
abundance: medium-sized
CDR3aa: CATSVGPGQGNSPLHF
CDR3nt: TGTGCCACCAGTGTTGGGCCCGGACAGGGTAACTCACCCCTCCACTTT

j_gene: TRBJ2-7
v_gene: TRBV18
d_gene: TRBD2
abundance: many
CDR3aa: CASSITSGSRNEQYF
CDR3nt: TGTGCCAGCTCGATCACTAGCGGGAGTAGGAACGAGCAGTACTTC

j_gene: TRBJ2-1
v_gene: TRBV5-8
d_gene: -
abundance: many
CDR3aa: CASSLIYNEQFF
CDR3nt: TGTGCCAGCAGCTTGATTTACAATGAGCAGTTCTTC

j_gene: TRBJ1-3
v_gene: TRBV9
d_gene: -
abundance: many
CDR3aa: CASSVDGGRFSGNTIYF
CDR3nt: TGTGCCAGCAGCGTAGACGGAGGGCGATTCTCTGGAAACACCATATATTTT

j_gene: TRBJ1-5
v_gene: TRBV5-1
d_gene: -
abundance: many
CDR3aa: CASSFGSGGNQPQHF
CDR3nt: TGCGCCAGCAGCTTTGGATCAGGGGGCAATCAGCCCCAGCATTTT

j_gene: TRBJ2-1
v_gene: TRBV28
d_gene: -
abundance: few
CDR3aa: CASSLASSRPRNEQFF
CDR3nt: TGTGCCAGCAGTTTAGCTAGTAGCCGCCCTAGGAATGAGCAGTTCTTC

j_gene: TRBJ2-5
v_gene: TRBV5-1
d_gene: -
abundance: many
CDR3aa: CASSLAPPWGETQYF
CDR3nt: TGCGCCAGCAGCTTGGCGCCTCCCTGGGGAGAGACCCAGTACTTC

j_gene: TRBJ2-1
v_gene: TRBV3-1
d_gene: -
abundance: many
CDR3aa: CASSHSGGHEQFF
CDR3nt: TGTGCCAGCAGCCATTCCGGGGGCCATGAGCAGTTCTTC

j_gene: TRBJ1-5
v_gene: TRBV12-3/TRBV12-4
d_gene: -
abundance: many
CDR3aa: CASSRSGAGFNQPQHF
CDR3nt: TGTGCCAGCAGTCGATCAGGGGCTGGTTTCAATCAGCCCCAGCATTTT

j_gene: TRBJ2-3
v_gene: TRBV7-9
d_gene: -
abundance: many
CDR3aa: CASSLEGGPQGTQYF
CDR3nt: TGTGCCAGCAGCTTAGAGGGGGGGCCTCAAGGTACGCAGTATTTT

j_gene: TRBJ1-6
v_gene: TRBV12-3/TRBV12-4
d_gene: -
abundance: many
CDR3aa: CASSFNSPLHF
CDR3nt: TGTGCCAGCAGTTTTAATTCACCCCTCCACTTT

j_gene: TRBJ2-2
v_gene: TRBV6-5
d_gene: -
abundance: many
CDR3aa: CASSYFGELFF
CDR3nt: TGTGCCAGCAGTTACTTCGGGGAGCTGTTTTTT

j_gene: TRBJ1-2
v_gene: TRBV6-5
d_gene: -
abundance: many
CDR3aa: CASRPGGSTAHYGYTF
CDR3nt: TGTGCCAGCAGACCCGGGGGAAGCACAGCACACTATGGCTACACCTTC